Included here is one TCR beta chain sequence, with context. The germline V gene encodes CDR1 GTSNPN and CDR2 SVGIG (reference sequence). The CDR3 runs to 12 residues. V lost 3 bases, J lost 6 bases, and 11 bases lay in between. Libraries were prepared by immunoSEQ multiplex PCR; TCRdb keeps only in-frame clonotypes and omits some of them. This repertoire shows approximately 33,000 clones, over 75% found once; its top ten account for 7.9%. The data are from a study of blood T cell repertoires in COVID-19. This receptor was identified in a man aged 55 to 70 with COVID-19, enrolled during active disease. The chain uses TRBV30 and TRBJ1-1; D gene uncertain. Sequenced material: peripheral blood. The CDR3 nucleotides read TGTGCCTGGAGACGGGGAACAGCTGAAGCTTTCTTT. This encodes CAWRRGTAEAFF.